The TCR beta chain described here comes from a study of T cells in Graves' hyperthyroidism and ophthalmopathy. Study observations and caveats: Blood also carried most thyroid clonotypes expanded above 0.001. A 13 V-J model separated ophthalmopathy from stable hyperthyroidism.

Amplified TCR beta CDR3 regions derived from RNA transcripts. The HTBI primer set served for first-round RT-PCR of the TCR CDR3. MiXCR, run by TCRdb on the multiplex PCR reads, gives a single entry per CDR3 protein. The data contain some 210,000 distinct CDR3 sequences, under 20% of them seen just once; the ten biggest clones take up roughly 53%. This clonotype was seen a few times. Its antigen remains unknown. Uncontrolled infection, other autoimmune disease, pregnancy and lactation each barred patients from inclusion. The TCR was taken from a man aged 45-65 years with Graves' hyperthyroidism. Sequenced material: blood.

The CDR3 is CASKRAAARALSEQFF. In DNA form, the CDR3 reads TGTGCCAGCAAGCGGGCCGCGGCCAGGGCCCTCAGTGAGCAGTTCTTC. The chain carries TRBV12-3 or TRBV12-4 and TRBJ2-1, with D maybe TRBD2 (6 bases). The V end lost 7 bases, the J end lost 9 bases, and 25 bases lay between the germline ends. The CDR3 runs 16 residues.